This TCR beta chain was identified in a study of blood T cell repertoires in COVID-19 (dated by TCRdb to the early 2020s). Regarding the study in general: Samples covering the acute and convalescent phases of COVID-19 were provided by collaborators in the United States, Italy and Spain. The prospective study material was composed of cDNA or gDNA derived from T cells, B-cell-depleted T cells, or PBMCs. The dataset comprised deeply sampled blood TCRbeta repertoires from subjects exposed to, actively infected with, or recovered from COVID-19. The repertoires were made available in a free public database intended to serve as a resource for research on the immune response to SARS-CoV-2. The samples were drawn from the first 160 participants of the ongoing ImmuneRACE study and from 950 to 1,500 subjects provided by 6 global collaborators. Sample metadata almost always included a de-identified subject ID, COVID-19 status, age in years and sex. Where available, HLA class I and class II types were obtained from metadata supplied by the sample provider rather than from assay-based typing.

The collaborating institutions used their own protocols to collect whole blood in K2EDTA tubes. For TCRbeta analysis, collaborator samples were shipped as frozen whole blood, as isolated PBMCs, or as DNA extracted from either sample type. TCRbeta CDR3 regions were amplified from genomic DNA by means of the immunoSEQ Assay, a bias-controlled multiplex PCR. Regarding the original processing steps: Nucleated cell counts per sample were estimated from amplification of reference gene primers within the assay. To quantify the absolute abundance of each unique TCRbeta CDR3 rearrangement, sequence reads were collapsed and filtered. For each sample, productive Simpson clonality was calculated as the square root of Simpson's diversity index over productive rearrangements. This immuneACCESS table, as held by TCRdb, lists in-frame sequences with V and J called but not all clones. Of the missing ones, under half trace to an unresolved V gene in checked studies; the others have no known cause. V, J and clone size are those of that table, while D and trimming were read from the DNA. Across this sample there are around 170,000 clones, with about 87% seen only once. Together, the top ten hold 20% to 30% of the sample.

Reading from cysteine to phenylalanine, the CDR3 counts 14 amino acids. The entry retains the CDR3 DNA only, 42 bases that are in frame from base 1. The germline V gene encodes CDR1 SGHRS and CDR2 YFSETQ. Relative to germline, V is missing 4 bases and J is missing 8 bases, with 10 bases of the junction outside any gene match. Study-wide findings and limitations: The amount of clinical and demographic metadata varied by source and participant and was provided uncurated.

Notes on this clone: The antigen this receptor binds is unknown. No much larger clonotype is one base removed from it; base qualities were not supplied.

The sequence derives from a man aged 60 to 75 with acute or convalescent COVID-19. Sequencing input: peripheral blood. The chain employs TRBV5-1 and TRBJ2-3, and 7 junctional nucleotides match TRBD2. The CDR3 loop reads CASSSGTPGGTQYF. The sequence in DNA is TGCGCCAGCAGCAGCGGGACTCCCGGGGGTACGCAGTATTTT.